Sequencing of this TCR beta chain was carried out in a study of blood T cell repertoires in COVID-19. Study-wide context: Samples representing acute and convalescent COVID-19 were sourced from the United States, Italy and Spain. Sample material is recorded as cDNA or gDNA derived from T cells, B-cell-depleted T cells, or PBMCs.

Original methodology: The assay estimated nucleated cells by amplifying reference gene primers. Here immunoSEQ multiplex PCR was the method, and the copy in TCRdb shows in-frame clones only, minus some. V and J calls and clone size follow that table, whereas D and trimming were derived from the DNA. The repertoire includes about 150,000 clones, approximately 73% of them detected once, and around 3.5% sits in the top ten. V dropped 3 bases and J dropped 5 bases, with 13 bases sitting between them. The CDR3 is 14 residues long. The germline gives CDR1 DFQATT, CDR2 SNEGSKA (reference sequence). What was sequenced was peripheral blood. This chain uses TRBV20-1 with TRBJ2-2; D may be TRBD2 (6 bases). The TCR sequence derives from a woman older than 75 with acute or convalescent COVID-19. The CDR3 spells CSASRGRRTGELFF. CDR3 nucleotides: TGCAGTGCTAGTAGAGGGAGGAGGACCGGGGAGCTGTTTTTT.